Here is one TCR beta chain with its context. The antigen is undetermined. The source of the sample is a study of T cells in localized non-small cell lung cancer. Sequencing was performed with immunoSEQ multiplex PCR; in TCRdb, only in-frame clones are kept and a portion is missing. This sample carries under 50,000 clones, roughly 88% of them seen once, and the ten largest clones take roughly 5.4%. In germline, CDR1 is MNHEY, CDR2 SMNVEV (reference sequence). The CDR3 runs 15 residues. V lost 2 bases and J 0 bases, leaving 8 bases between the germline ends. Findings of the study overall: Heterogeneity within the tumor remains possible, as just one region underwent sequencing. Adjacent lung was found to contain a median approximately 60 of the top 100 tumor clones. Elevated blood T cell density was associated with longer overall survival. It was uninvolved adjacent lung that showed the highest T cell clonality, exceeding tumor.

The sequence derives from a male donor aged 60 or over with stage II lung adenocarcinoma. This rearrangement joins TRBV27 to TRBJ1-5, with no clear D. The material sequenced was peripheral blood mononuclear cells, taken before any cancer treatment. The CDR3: CASSLGRSSNQPQHF. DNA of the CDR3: TGTGCCAGCAGTTTAGGACGGTCTAGCAATCAGCCCCAGCATTTT.